The 18 T cell receptor beta chains presented below share a single source sample, sequenced in a study of blood T cell repertoires in COVID-19. Only in-frame clones appear in the TCRdb table, and some are missing; sequencing was by immunoSEQ multiplex PCR. The table records roughly 53,000 clones, 77% of them present only once. Material: peripheral blood. The receptors shown here come from a man between 65 and 80 years old with active or convalescent COVID-19.

The chain couples TRBV7-2 to TRBJ2-7, with 10 nucleotides matching TRBD1. The CDR3 runs to 15 residues. The germline V gene has CDR1 SGHTA and CDR2 FQGNSA. Trimming cost V 4 bases and J 0 bases; bases outside gene matches: 3. The CDR3 spells CASSSRTGGSYEQYF. In DNA form, the CDR3 reads TGTGCCAGCAGCTCCCGGACAGGGGGCTCCTACGAGCAGTACTTC.

This chain uses TRBV7-8 with TRBJ1-3, with 8 bases aligning to TRBD1. The V gene's germline CDR1 is SGHVS and CDR2 FQNEAQ. Germline trimming cut 5 bases from V and 8 bases from J; bases unmatched to any gene: 5. CDR3 size: 13 residues. Here the CDR3 reads CASSRDRGDTIYF. As DNA, the CDR3 is TGTGCCAGCAGCCGAGACAGGGGCGACACCATATATTTT.

The rearrangement uses TRBV7-2 and TRBJ2-3; D is perhaps TRBD1 (6 bases). The length of the CDR3 is 16 residues. Looked up from germline, CDR1 is SGHTA and CDR2 is FQGNSA. The V and J ends lost 3 bases and 3 bases respectively, with 16 bases between them. CDR3 protein: CASSLRPGQITDTQYF. CDR3 DNA: TGTGCCAGCAGCTTGCGGCCCGGACAGATAACAGATACGCAGTATTTT.

The chain joins TRBV24-1 to TRBJ2-1; D perhaps matches TRBD2 (6 bases). Deletions cut 2 bases from V and 5 bases from J, with 9 bases between. Germline V gene data show CDR1 as KGHDR and CDR2 as SFDVKD. This CDR3 is built from 14 residues. DNA of the CDR3: TGTGCCACCAGTGATTCGGGACTTCACAATGAGCAGTTCTTC. Translation: CATSDSGLHNEQFF.

This clone came up once. The gene calls are TRBV21-1 and TRBJ2-7; the table assigns TRBD2, which was not confirmed against the DNA. TRBV21-1 is a pseudogene. The CDR3 sequence is 15 residues long. The CDR3 nucleotides are TGTGCCAGCAGCAAAATCGTTCGGCCCGGGGACGAGCAGTACTTC. It yields the protein CASSKIVRPGDEQYF.

This clone has a single count. The chain uses TRBV11-2 and TRBJ2-3; TRBD1 agrees at 8 bases. The CDR3 consists of 15 residues. The V and J ends lost 1 base and 5 bases, in that order; junction bases with no gene match: 5. Germline values: CDR1 SGHAT, CDR2 FQNNGV. The CDR3 region has the DNA TGTGCCAGCAGCTTAGGCCAGGGGGCGGTAGATACGCAGTATTTT. This translates into CASSLGQGAVDTQYF.

The chain is built from TRBV28 and TRBJ2-1; no clear D gene. Germline V gives CDR1 MDHEN, CDR2 SYDVKM. This CDR3 has 11 amino acids. Trimming removed 6 bases from V and 9 bases from J, with 9 bases in between. CDR3 sequence reads: CASRESREQFF. The CDR3 DNA reads as TGTGCCAGCAGAGAGTCGCGTGAGCAGTTCTTC.

The CDR3 region has the DNA TGTGCCAGCAGTCAGGTCGGGGTCTCCTACGAGCAGTACTTC. Its translation is CASSQVGVSYEQYF. The chain uses TRBV28 and TRBJ2-7, with a possible D match to TRBD2 (5 bases). V lost 5 bases, J lost 0 bases, and 11 bases lay in between. CDR3 size: 14 residues. Germline loops: CDR1 MDHEN, CDR2 SYDVKM.

The V and J genes are TRBV5-1 and TRBJ1-2, with D tentatively TRBD1 (6 bases). The CDR3 contains 13 residues. V gave up 4 bases and J gave up 6 bases, with 13 bases separating them. Germline assignment: CDR1 SGHRS and CDR2 YFSETQ. The CDR3 spells CASSQGRANGYTF. The CDR3 nucleotides read TGCGCCAGCAGCCAGGGGAGGGCCAATGGCTACACCTTC.

The rearrangement links TRBV6-5 to TRBJ1-5; 7 bases line up with TRBD1. V shed 6 bases and J 7 bases; nucleotides not matched to a gene: 9. The CDR3 sequence is 14 residues long. Looked up from germline, CDR1 is MNHEY and CDR2 is SVGAGI. CDR3 DNA sequence: TGTGCCAGCAGGGCTACAGGGGTTGTACAGCCCCAGCATTTT. Amino acids: CASRATGVVQPQHF.

J is TRBJ2-4 and V is TRBV2; 7 bases fit TRBD2. The CDR3 is 13 amino acids. The V gene's germline CDR1 is SNHLY and CDR2 FYNNEI. With 7 bases clipped from V and 1 base from J, the junction kept 1 base outside the gene matches. This CDR3 reads CASTGGAKNIQYF. CDR3 coding DNA: TGTGCCAGCACCGGGGGGGCCAAAAACATTCAGTACTTC.

This chain joins TRBV5-1 and TRBJ1-5; D gene uncertain. Germline V CDR1 and CDR2: SGHRS, YFSETQ. The CDR3 length is 14 residues. V was clipped by 3 bases and J by 0 bases, with 7 bases between them. The DNA of the CDR3 is TGCGCCAGCAGCTCGGGTAATAGCAATCAGCCCCAGCATTTT. Encoded protein: CASSSGNSNQPQHF. The entire variable domain, with the rest obtained from reference TRBV5-1 and TRBJ1-5, is as follows: KAGVTQTPRYLIKTRGQQVTLSCSPISGHRSVSWYQQTPGQGLQFLFEYFSETQRNKGNFPGRFSGRQFSNSRSEMNVSTLELGDSALYLCASSSGNSNQPQHFGDGTRLSIL.

The rearrangement uses TRBV7-9 and TRBJ1-2, with D perhaps matching TRBD1 (6 bases). Trimming left V 4 bases short and J 8 bases short, with 14 bases between. Per the germline V gene, CDR1 is SEHNR and CDR2 is FQNEAQ (reference sequence). The CDR3 runs to 13 residues. The CDR3 sequence is CASSSAGVTGYTF. The CDR3 bases are TGTGCCAGCAGCTCCGCAGGGGTTACGGGCTACACCTTC.

The rearrangement uses TRBV19 and TRBJ2-3; 8 bases match TRBD1. Losses at the gene ends were 5 bases for V and 3 bases for J; bases not matched to a gene: 4. This CDR3 comprises 14 residues. CDR1 is LNHDA, CDR2 SQIVND, per germline (reference sequence). The CDR3 loop is CASSPGQATDTQYF. The CDR3 coding sequence is TGTGCCAGTAGTCCGGGACAGGCAACAGATACGCAGTATTTT.

V usage is TRBV6-5 and J usage is TRBJ2-3; the D gene is possibly TRBD2 (6 bases). Germline CDR1 MNHEY, CDR2 SVGAGI. V lost 3 bases to trimming and J lost 0 bases, with 13 bases between them. The CDR3 is 16 residues long. The DNA for the CDR3 is TGTGCCAGCAGTTATCACAACGGAGGGAGCACAGATACGCAGTATTTT. This encodes CASSYHNGGSTDTQYF.

This clone is medium-sized within its sample. The chain employs TRBV28 and TRBJ2-7; a weak D match, TRBD2 (5 bases). V dropped 10 bases and J dropped 0 bases, with 16 bases sitting between them. Germline-derived CDR1 and CDR2 are MDHEN and SYDVKM. The CDR3 length is 14 residues. CDR3 coding DNA: TGTGCCACCATAGGACTCACTTACTCCTACGAGCAGTACTTC. This codes for CATIGLTYSYEQYF.

J is TRBJ2-5 and V is TRBV19; 7 nucleotides match TRBD1. The CDR3 has 14 amino acids. Germline assignment: CDR1 LNHDA and CDR2 SQIVND (reference sequence). V shed 4 bases, J shed 5 bases, and the junction held 7 bases outside the gene matches. In DNA form, the CDR3 reads TGTGCCAGTAGTACGACAGGGTCGCCCGAGACCCAGTACTTC. The encoded protein is CASSTTGSPETQYF.

The chain couples TRBV18 to TRBJ1-2, with 10 bases matching TRBD1. Looked up from germline, CDR1 is KGHSH and CDR2 is LQKENI. The V segment lost 3 bases and the J segment 8 bases; nucleotides outside the gene matches: 6. The CDR3 contains 14 residues. CDR3 sequence reads: CASSPGTGAQGYTF. The CDR3 DNA is TGTGCCAGCTCACCCGGGACAGGGGCACAGGGCTACACCTTC.